The sequence of this TCR beta chain was determined in a study of regulatory T cells in long-lasting Graves disease. This clonotype was seen only a few times. Sample time point: persistent/refractory GD, antithyroid drugs over 5 years with positive TRAb. Following extraction of RNA from PBMCs, that RNA was used to make the TCR library. HTBI primers from iRepertoire and Arm-PCR of CDR3 regions yielded the TCR beta libraries. TCRdb fed the multiplex PCR reads into MiXCR, producing one record per CDR3 protein. The sample lists a few hundred thousand distinct CDR3 sequences; less than 30% were seen once. This sequence was found in a woman aged 40 to 55 with Graves disease. The sequenced sample was peripheral blood mononuclear cells (PBMCs), obtained when the disease was refractory, from a patient treated with antithyroid drugs.

The chain's CDR3 is CASSQDRFSYEQYF. The CDR3, as DNA: TGTGCCAGCAGCCAAGATCGATTCTCCTACGAGCAGTACTTC. This rearrangement joins TRBV4-2 to TRBJ2-7; D unclear. The CDR3 contains 14 residues. Trimming removed 0 bases from V and 0 bases from J, with 6 bases in between. Per the germline V gene, CDR1 is LGHNA and CDR2 is YNFKEQ.